The next 26 T cell receptor beta chains were all read from a single sample in a study of blood T cells in healthy people across ages. A second PCR, run for roughly 6 to 11 cycles, used a sample-barcoded 5' primer plus a J-beta primer mix. Using its own MiXCR run on the 5' RACE reads, TCRdb lists one record per CDR3 protein. The table includes about a million distinct CDR3 sequences, about 53% detected once. Sequences were obtained from blood. All receptors derive from a woman aged 60-75 years in good health.

The chain joins TRBV5-1 to TRBJ2-4, with D maybe TRBD2 (6 bases). CDR3 length equals 16 residues. Germline assignment: CDR1 SGHRS and CDR2 YFSETQ. Trimming stripped 0 bases from V and 13 bases from J, with 23 bases between. The CDR3: CASSLAVSGRNNEQYF. The CDR3, as DNA: TGCGCCAGCAGCTTGGCCGTGAGCGGGCGAAACAATGAGCAGTACTTC.

V is TRBV4-2 and J is TRBJ2-3; D ambiguous. There are 13 residues in the CDR3. The germline V and J ends were trimmed by 0 bases and 8 bases, with 9 bases remaining between them. Germline V gene sequence: CDR1 LGHNA, CDR2 YNFKEQ. This chain's CDR3 is CASSQDSPATQYF. CDR3 coding DNA: TGTGCCAGCAGCCAAGATTCCCCAGCTACGCAGTATTTT.

This clonotype has a handful of counts. CDR3 DNA sequence: TGTGCCTCCCCTGCGGAGCCCTATGGCTACACCTTC. This gives the protein CASPAEPYGYTF. V is TRBV27 and J is TRBJ1-2; D ambiguous. Germline V gene sequence: CDR1 MNHEY, CDR2 SMNVEV (reference sequence). Trimming stripped 11 bases from V and 4 bases from J, with 14 bases between. The CDR3 is 12 amino acids.

This clonotype was recorded a few times. The rearrangement joins TRBV4-1 to TRBJ2-7; D might be TRBD1 or TRBD2, each matching 6 bases. The CDR3 extends over 15 amino acids. Germline V CDR1 and CDR2: MGHRA, YSYEKL. Between the trimmed V and J ends, which lost 0 bases and 5 bases, there was a span of 14 bases. CDR3: CASSQDWGAVNEQYF. The CDR3 DNA sequence: TGCGCCAGCAGCCAAGACTGGGGGGCGGTCAACGAGCAGTACTTC.

The chain joins TRBV29-1 to TRBJ1-4; D remains ambiguous. Trimming removed 7 bases at V and 5 bases at J, with 14 bases between. This CDR3 spans 13 amino acids. The germline CDR1 and CDR2 sequences are SQVTM and ANQGSEA. The CDR3 DNA is TGCAGCGCGAGGTATCGAGGAAATGAAAAACTGTTTTTT. Its protein is CSARYRGNEKLFF.

A few counts support this clonotype. The genes are TRBV7-8 and TRBJ2-7; no reliable D call. V lost 1 base and J lost 3, with 10 bases in between. The CDR3 spans 14 residues. Germline assignment: CDR1 SGHVS and CDR2 FQNEAQ. The CDR3 bases are TGTGCCAGCAGCTTAGGTGTCAGGTTCTACGAGCAGTACTTC. It is translated as CASSLGVRFYEQYF.

This clonotype was seen just once. The gene calls are TRBV7-2 and TRBJ2-2, with no clear D. This CDR3 has 13 amino acids. Germline-derived CDR1 and CDR2 are SGHTA and FQGNSA. V gave up 6 bases and J gave up 5 bases, with 10 bases separating them. CDR3 residues: CASRQTATGELFF. DNA for the CDR3: TGTGCCAGCAGGCAAACAGCAACCGGGGAGCTGTTTTTT. Full variable domain (outside the CDR3, taken from reference TRBV7-2 and TRBJ2-2): GAGVSQSPSNKVTEKGKDVELRCDPISGHTALYWYRQSLGQGLEFLIYFQGNSAPDKSGLPSDRFSAERTGGSVSTLTIQRTQQEDSAVYLCASRQTATGELFFGEGSRLTVL.

This chain connects TRBV6-1 to TRBJ1-1; D uncertain. Trimming took 8 bases from V and 2 from J, leaving 3 bases between them. This CDR3 has 10 amino acids. Per germline, CDR1 MNHNS and CDR2 SASEGT. The CDR3 loop is CASFNTEAFF. CDR3 DNA: TGTGCCAGCTTCAACACTGAAGCTTTCTTT.

This chain connects TRBV9 to TRBJ2-7; D gene ambiguous. Trimming removed 2 bases at V and 3 bases at J, with 9 bases between. CDR3 length: 13 residues. The germline V gene encodes CDR1 SGDLS and CDR2 YYNGEE. The CDR3 region is CASSVADLYEQYF. CDR3 sequence (DNA): TGTGCCAGCAGCGTTGCGGACCTCTACGAGCAGTACTTC.

The chain joins TRBV6-6 to TRBJ2-4; D not certain. Looked up from germline, CDR1 is MNHNY and CDR2 is SVGAGI (reference sequence). CDR3 length equals 14 residues. Trimming took off 4 bases at V and 0 bases at J, with 7 bases between the two ends. The CDR3 here is CASSSWVAKNIQYF. For the CDR3, the DNA is TGTGCCAGCAGTTCTTGGGTAGCCAAAAACATTCAGTACTTC.

This sequence joins TRBV28 and TRBJ2-1; D may correspond to TRBD1 or TRBD2 (5 bases each). V dropped 2 bases and J dropped 5 bases, with 13 bases sitting between them. This CDR3 region has 15 residues. Germline lookup yields CDR1 MDHEN and CDR2 SYDVKM. The CDR3 DNA reads as TGTGCCAGCAGTTTAAGGGCCCCGGGACACAATGAGCAGTTCTTC. This encodes CASSLRAPGHNEQFF.

For this clonotype: A much bigger clone sits one base away, suggesting this may be a read error. The chain uses TRBV7-9 and TRBJ2-5, with TRBD1 as a possible D gene (5 bases). V was trimmed by 5 bases and J by 11 bases, leaving 21 bases between them. Germline V gene lookup returns CDR1 SEHNR and CDR2 FQNEAQ (reference sequence). The CDR3 totals 14 residues. This CDR3 is CASSPGIPDREQYF. CDR3 in DNA: TGTGCCAGCAGCCCAGGGATACCAGATCGAGAGCAGTACTTC.

This clonotype has only a few counts. The rearrangement joins TRBV27 to TRBJ2-1; 7 bases fit TRBD2. Germline V gene sequence: CDR1 MNHEY, CDR2 SMNVEV (reference sequence). The V gene end was trimmed by 0 bases and the J gene end by 5 bases; junction bases not matched to a gene: 16. This CDR3 has 19 amino acids. Written as DNA, the CDR3 is TGTGCCAGCAGTTTATCAGCCCCCTCCGCGGCGGGGGTTCACAATGAGCAGTTCTTC. Protein sequence: CASSLSAPSAAGVHNEQFF.

The chain recombines TRBV7-6 with TRBJ2-1; 10 bases fit TRBD1. Germline CDR1 reads SGHVS; CDR2 reads FNYEAQ. There are 15 residues in the CDR3. After removal of 3 bases from V and 4 bases from J, the junction contained 3 bases not matched to a gene. The CDR3 region has the DNA TGTGCCAGCAGCTTTAGGGACAGGGGATACAATGAGCAGTTCTTC. This gives the protein CASSFRDRGYNEQFF.

V usage is TRBV27 and J usage is TRBJ1-2; 9 bases are a match to TRBD1. The V gene's germline CDR1 is MNHEY and CDR2 SMNVEV (reference sequence). V gave up 6 bases and J gave up 8 bases; unmatched junction bases: 10. The CDR3 loop spans 14 amino acids. This CDR3 reads CASRGTGTGRGYTF. The CDR3, as DNA: TGTGCCAGCAGAGGGACAGGGACAGGCAGGGGCTACACCTTC.

This clonotype was seen many times. V usage is TRBV7-2 and J usage is TRBJ2-4; weak D call: TRBD1 (5 bases). Germline CDR1 reads SGHTA; CDR2 reads FQGNSA. CDR3 length equals 16 residues. Trimming removed 3 bases from V and 6 bases from J, with 18 bases in between. CDR3 sequence (DNA): TGTGCCAGCAGCTTTACCCCACCAGGGAATCTAAACATTCAGTACTTC. This sequence encodes CASSFTPPGNLNIQYF. The variable domain in full, with the rest retrieved from reference TRBV7-2 and TRBJ2-4, is GAGVSQSPSNKVTEKGKDVELRCDPISGHTALYWYRQSLGQGLEFLIYFQGNSAPDKSGLPSDRFSAERTGGSVSTLTIQRTQQEDSAVYLCASSFTPPGNLNIQYFGAGTRLSVL.

The chain combines TRBV28 with TRBJ2-3; 11 bases match TRBD2. CDR1 is MDHEN, CDR2 SYDVKM, per germline. The length of the CDR3 is 17 residues. V lost 8 bases, J lost 2 bases, and 12 bases stayed unmatched. CDR3 DNA: TGTGCCAGCGCACGGGGGATAGCGGGAGGGAACACAGATACGCAGTATTTT. Translated, it gives CASARGIAGGNTDTQYF.

The rearrangement links TRBV7-2 to TRBJ2-1; D remains unclear. This CDR3 is 16 amino acids long. Trimming took off 5 bases at V and 6 bases at J, with 20 bases between the two ends. Germline CDR1 reads SGHTA; CDR2 reads FQGNSA. CDR3 region: CASSPTRLSMGNEQFF. DNA for the CDR3: TGTGCCAGCAGCCCGACCAGACTTTCCATGGGCAATGAGCAGTTCTTC.

This clonotype was found many times. This chain connects TRBV29-1 to TRBJ1-5, with D perhaps matching TRBD1 (5 bases). CDR3 length equals 11 residues. V was pared by 6 bases and J by 2 bases, with 5 bases between. Germline V lookup: CDR1 SQVTM, CDR2 ANQGSEA. CDR3 protein: CSVGGNQPQHF. Written as DNA, the CDR3 is TGCAGCGTGGGGGGCAATCAGCCCCAGCATTTT.

There are a few counts of this clonotype. The CDR3 DNA follows: TGTGCCAGCAGCCTCCTCACTGGCACCTACGAGCAGTACTTC. Its translation is CASSLLTGTYEQYF. The rearrangement joins TRBV3-1 to TRBJ2-7; D gene ambiguous. Germline values: CDR1 LGHDT, CDR2 YNNKEL (reference sequence). The CDR3 has 14 amino acids. V dropped 4 bases and J dropped 2 bases, with 12 bases sitting between them.

The chain recombines TRBV7-9 with TRBJ1-2, with a weak D call TRBD1 (6 bases). Germline V CDR1 and CDR2: SEHNR, FQNEAQ (reference sequence). The CDR3 sequence is 16 residues long. V lost 4 bases to trimming and J lost 4 bases, with 19 bases between them. The CDR3 region is CASSSITGAGTYGYTF. For the CDR3, the DNA is TGTGCCAGCAGCTCAATTACGGGGGCAGGAACCTATGGCTACACCTTC.

The chain uses TRBV25-1 and TRBJ1-4; no clear D gene. The germline CDR1 and CDR2 sequences are MGHDK and SYGVNS. The V gene lost 1 base and the J gene lost 4 bases, with 10 bases spanning the gap. The CDR3 has 15 amino acids. The CDR3, as DNA: TGTGCCAGCAGTGAATCCGGGATGCTTAATGAAAAACTGTTTTTT. Encoded protein: CASSESGMLNEKLFF.

This clonotype was seen a handful of times. Given a much more abundant clone one base away, this may be a read error. This rearrangement joins TRBV7-2 to TRBJ2-7, with D hard to call. Germline values: CDR1 SGHTA, CDR2 FQGNSA. Between the trimmed V and J ends, which lost 6 bases and 0 bases, there was a span of 3 bases. The CDR3 spans 11 residues. DNA for the CDR3: TGTGCCAGCAGAATCTCCTACGAGCAGTACTTC. Its protein product is CASRISYEQYF. The full variable domain, its missing parts supplied by reference TRBV7-2 and TRBJ2-7, is GAGVSQSPSNKVTEKGKDVELRCDPISGHTALYWYRQSLGQGLEFLIYFQGNSAPDKSGLPSDRFSAERTGGSVSTLTIQRTQQEDSAVYLCASRISYEQYFGPGTRLTVT.

This clonotype has only one observation. V usage is TRBV7-2 and J usage is TRBJ1-2; 7 nucleotides agree with TRBD1. V was clipped by 2 bases and J by 1 base; unmatched bases: 10. This CDR3 has 17 residues. The germline V gene has CDR1 SGHTA and CDR2 FQGNSA. DNA for the CDR3: TGTGCCAGCAGCTTAACCCCGGGACAGAAAGTTAACTATGGCTACACCTTC. Translating gives CASSLTPGQKVNYGYTF.

The V and J genes are TRBV7-2 and TRBJ2-7, with 8 positions matching TRBD2. The V and J ends lost 3 bases and 2 bases, in that order; junction bases with no gene match: 6. From germline, CDR1 is SGHTA and CDR2 FQGNSA. This CDR3 contains 15 residues. CDR3 loop: CASSLSSGNTYEQYF. CDR3 nucleotides: TGTGCCAGCAGCTTGAGTAGCGGGAATACCTACGAGCAGTACTTC.

V usage is TRBV15 and J usage is TRBJ1-6, with TRBD1 matching 7 bases. This CDR3 has 15 residues. Unmatched junction bases numbered 9, after V lost 4 bases and J lost 9 bases. Germline assignment: CDR1 LNHNV and CDR2 YYDKDF (reference sequence). This CDR3 reads CATSNGQVLGSPLHF. CDR3 coding DNA: TGTGCCACCAGCAATGGACAGGTGCTGGGTTCACCCCTCCACTTT. The full variable domain, completed using reference TRBV15 and TRBJ1-6, is DAMVIQNPRYQVTQFGKPVTLSCSQTLNHNVMYWYQQKSSQAPKLLFHYYDKDFNNEADTPDNFQSRRPNTSFCFLDIRSPGLGDTAMYLCATSNGQVLGSPLHFGNGTRLTVT.